These 29 T cell receptor beta chains came from one sample sequenced in a study of blood T cell repertoires in COVID-19. The protocol was immunoSEQ multiplex PCR, while the TCRdb copy is restricted to in-frame clones and leaves out a portion. The sample includes around 140,000 clones, about 80% of them seen just once. Sample: PBMCs or T cells enriched from blood (not recorded which). The receptors originated from a middle-aged man with acute COVID-19.

V and J are TRBV5-1 and TRBJ1-6; the D gene is possibly TRBD1 (5 bases). The V and J ends lost 0 bases and 4 bases respectively, with 8 bases between them. The CDR3 consists of 15 residues. Germline CDR1 reads SGHRS; CDR2 reads YFSETQ. The CDR3 loop reads CASSLGQTYNSPLHF. The DNA of the CDR3 is TGCGCCAGCAGCTTGGGACAGACTTATAATTCACCCCTCCACTTT. Using reference TRBV5-1 and TRBJ1-6 for the parts outside the CDR3, the full variable domain is KAGVTQTPRYLIKTRGQQVTLSCSPISGHRSVSWYQQTPGQGLQFLFEYFSETQRNKGNFPGRFSGRQFSNSRSEMNVSTLELGDSALYLCASSLGQTYNSPLHFGNGTRLTVT.

The rearrangement joins TRBV2 to TRBJ2-7; D unclear. The CDR3 extends over 12 amino acids. Germline values: CDR1 SNHLY, CDR2 FYNNEI. Trimming removed 5 bases at V and 12 bases at J, with 17 bases between. CDR3 amino acids: CASSPLQPAPYF. The CDR3 bases are TGTGCCAGCAGTCCTCTTCAACCCGCGCCGTACTTC.

This chain joins TRBV11-2 and TRBJ1-1; D uncertain. Germline V CDR1 and CDR2: SGHAT, FQNNGV. The CDR3 consists of 13 residues. The V end was cut by 2 bases, the J end by 3 bases, with 7 bases between. As DNA, the CDR3 is TGTGCCAGCAGCTTAACAGTCTACACTGAAGCTTTCTTT. Translated, it gives CASSLTVYTEAFF. Combining the CDR3 with reference TRBV11-2 and TRBJ1-1 gives the whole variable domain EAGVAQSPRYKIIEKRQSVAFWCNPISGHATLYWYQQILGQGPKLLIQFQNNGVVDDSQLPKDRFSAERLKGVDSTLKIQPAKLEDSAVYLCASSLTVYTEAFFGQGTRLTVV.

The genes are TRBV18 and TRBJ1-2; a weak D match, TRBD1 (6 bases). The CDR3 spans 13 residues. V lost 5 bases to trimming and J lost 4 bases, with 11 bases between them. Germline values: CDR1 KGHSH, CDR2 LQKENI. The CDR3 nucleotides read TGTGCCAGCTCATCGGACAGCGGCTATGGCTACACCTTC. Its translation: CASSSDSGYGYTF.

The rearrangement links TRBV19 to TRBJ1-4; D unresolved. Germline CDR1 reads LNHDA; CDR2 reads SQIVND (reference sequence). The CDR3 is 14 amino acids. The V gene lost 5 bases and the J gene lost 0 bases, with 7 bases spanning the gap. The CDR3 sequence: CASSEVATNEKLFF. In nucleotides, the CDR3 is TGTGCCAGTAGTGAAGTAGCAACTAATGAAAAACTGTTTTTT.

V usage is TRBV5-1 and J usage is TRBJ2-2, with no clear D. The CDR3 length is 16 residues. Germline V gene sequence: CDR1 SGHRS, CDR2 YFSETQ. The V gene lost 0 bases and the J gene lost 4 bases, with 13 bases spanning the gap. The CDR3 reads CASSLGASPTTGELFF. The CDR3 DNA follows: TGCGCCAGCAGCTTGGGGGCGAGCCCGACCACCGGGGAGCTGTTTTTT.

This clone was observed a few times. V usage is TRBV12-5 and J usage is TRBJ2-2; TRBD2 agrees at 11 bases. This CDR3 comprises 16 residues. Looked up from germline, CDR1 is LGHNT and CDR2 is FRNRAP. Unmatched junction bases numbered 4, after V lost 3 bases and J lost 4 bases. The chain's CDR3 is CASGFGGLAGTGELFF. The CDR3, as DNA: TGTGCTAGTGGTTTCGGCGGACTAGCGGGCACCGGGGAGCTGTTTTTT. The full variable domain, its missing parts supplied by reference TRBV12-5 and TRBJ2-2, is DARVTQTPRHKVTEMGQEVTMRCQPILGHNTVFWYRQTMMQGLELLAYFRNRAPLDDSGMPKDRFSAEMPDATLATLKIQPSEPRDSAVYFCASGFGGLAGTGELFFGEGSRLTVL.

CDR3 residues: CASSESVWAGYTEAFF. DNA of the CDR3: TGTGCCAGCAGTGAATCAGTATGGGCAGGGTACACTGAAGCTTTCTTT. The chain employs TRBV6-1 and TRBJ1-1, with D possibly being TRBD1 (5 bases). The CDR3 runs 16 residues. V lost 2 bases, J lost 3 bases, and 16 bases lay in between. Germline loops: CDR1 MNHNS, CDR2 SASEGT.

This chain links TRBV9 with TRBJ2-3, with 11 bases aligning to TRBD2. The CDR3 runs to 17 residues. J was trimmed by 0 bases and V by 4 bases; bases with no gene match: 7. The germline V gene has CDR1 SGDLS and CDR2 YYNGEE. In nucleotides, the CDR3 is TGTGCCAGCAGCCCGCCGGGACTAGCGGTTAGCACAGATACGCAGTATTTT. Its protein product is CASSPPGLAVSTDTQYF.

This clone was observed a single time. The chain joins TRBV3-1 (or the pseudogene TRBV3-2) to TRBJ2-7, with a tentative D call TRBD2 (6 bases). CDR1 is LGHDT, CDR2 YNNKEL, per germline (reference sequence). Trimming cost V 6 bases and J 0 bases, with 12 bases left between them. This CDR3 comprises 14 residues. Here the CDR3 DNA reads TGTGCCAGCAGTCGTGGGGGGAGCTCCTACGAGCAGTACTTC. Its protein product is CASSRGGSSYEQYF.

This chain connects TRBV19 to TRBJ1-1; a possible D gene is TRBD1 (6 bases). Germline CDR1 is LNHDA and CDR2 is SQIVND (reference sequence). This CDR3 is 17 amino acids long. The V and J ends lost 3 bases and 7 bases respectively, with 24 bases between them. The CDR3 region is CASSIPRMAGDPLEAFF. The CDR3 bases are TGTGCCAGTAGTATCCCCAGGATGGCAGGGGATCCCCTTGAAGCTTTCTTT. The variable domain in full, with the rest retrieved from reference TRBV19 and TRBJ1-1, is DGGITQSPKYLFRKEGQNVTLSCEQNLNHDAMYWYRQDPGQGLRLIYYSQIVNDFQKGDIAEGYSVSREKKESFPLTVTSAQKNPTAFYLCASSIPRMAGDPLEAFFGQGTRLTVV.

This rearrangement joins TRBV19 to TRBJ2-5; a weak D match, TRBD2 (6 bases). CDR3 length equals 16 residues. Trimming cost V 1 base and J 5 bases, with 17 bases left between them. The germline V gene encodes CDR1 LNHDA and CDR2 SQIVND (reference sequence). The CDR3 DNA follows: TGTGCCAGTAGTATAGGTGGAGGGCACGGGAAGGAGACCCAGTACTTC. Encoded protein: CASSIGGGHGKETQYF.

Remarks on this clone: The same CDR3 is also encoded by other DNA sequences in this sample. CDR3 DNA sequence: TGTGCCAGCAGCCCTTACACAGATACGCAGTATTTT. Translating gives CASSPYTDTQYF. J is TRBJ2-3 and V is TRBV7-2; D not certain. The germline V and J ends were trimmed by 5 bases and 2 bases, with 5 bases remaining between them. Germline CDR1 SGHTA, CDR2 FQGNSA. The CDR3 extends over 12 amino acids.

The chain combines TRBV20-1 with TRBJ2-1, with a tentative D call TRBD2 (6 bases). Germline lookup yields CDR1 DFQATT and CDR2 SNEGSKA (reference sequence). CDR3 length equals 15 residues. V was shortened by 3 bases and J by 0 bases, with 12 bases between the two germline ends. This chain's CDR3 is CSASAGSSSYNEQFF. DNA of the CDR3: TGCAGTGCTAGTGCCGGGAGTAGCTCCTACAATGAGCAGTTCTTC.

The J gene is TRBJ2-5, the V gene TRBV5-1; 8 bases align to TRBD2. From germline, CDR1 is SGHRS and CDR2 YFSETQ. The CDR3 is 14 amino acids. V shed 0 bases and J 3 bases; nucleotides not matched to a gene: 1. The CDR3 loop reads CASSLELAEETQYF. The DNA of the CDR3 is TGCGCCAGCAGCTTGGAACTAGCGGAAGAGACCCAGTACTTC.

The chain carries TRBV7-3 and TRBJ2-7, with D maybe TRBD2 (5 bases). The V and J ends lost 5 bases and 6 bases respectively, with 11 bases between them. This CDR3 has 12 amino acids. Looked up from germline, CDR1 is SGHTA and CDR2 is FQGTGA. The CDR3 is CASSPGKGEQYF. In DNA form, the CDR3 reads TGTGCCAGCAGCCCGGGGAAGGGCGAGCAGTACTTC.

The chain couples TRBV2 to TRBJ2-1; the D is unclear. CDR3 size: 14 residues. Looked up from germline, CDR1 is SNHLY and CDR2 is FYNNEI. Trimming pared 2 bases from V and 4 bases from J, leaving 9 bases between. CDR3 nucleotides: TGTGCCAGCAGTGAACAACTCGATTACAATGAGCAGTTCTTC. This translates into CASSEQLDYNEQFF. Based on the CDR3 plus reference TRBV2 and TRBJ2-1, the full variable domain is EPEVTQTPSHQVTQMGQEVILRCVPISNHLYFYWYRQILGQKVEFLVSFYNNEISEKSEIFDDQFSVERPDGSNFTLKIRSTKLEDSAMYFCASSEQLDYNEQFFGPGTRLTVL.

This clone was observed a handful of times. The chain links TRBV14 to TRBJ1-5; tentative D call: TRBD1 (6 bases). Trimming removed 6 bases at V and 1 base at J, with 10 bases between. The germline gives CDR1 SGHDN, CDR2 FVKESK. The CDR3 sequence is 14 residues long. The CDR3 DNA reads as TGTGCCAGCAGTCGTCAGGGGAGCAATCAGCCCCAGCATTTT. Its translation is CASSRQGSNQPQHF.

This sequence joins TRBV5-4 and TRBJ2-5; no clear D gene. V gave up 0 bases and J gave up 0 bases, with 6 bases separating them. CDR1 SGHNT and CDR2 YYREEE come from the germline V gene (reference sequence). The CDR3 is 14 amino acids. The CDR3, as DNA: TGTGCCAGCAGCTTGGCAGCGTACCAAGAGACCCAGTACTTC. Protein: CASSLAAYQETQYF.

The chain links TRBV5-4 to TRBJ1-2, with D tentatively TRBD1 (5 bases). V dropped 5 bases and J dropped 2 bases, with 16 bases sitting between them. CDR3 size: 15 residues. Germline V gives CDR1 SGHNT, CDR2 YYREEE (reference sequence). The CDR3 sequence is CASSTQAGENYGYTF. The DNA for the CDR3 is TGTGCCAGCAGTACCCAGGCGGGGGAGAACTATGGCTACACCTTC.

The J gene is TRBJ2-5, the V gene TRBV24-1; D possibly corresponds to TRBD2 (6 bases). The V end lost 11 bases, the J end lost 5 bases, and 20 bases lay between the germline ends. Germline V CDR1 and CDR2: KGHDR, SFDVKD. The CDR3 contains 14 residues. The CDR3 coding sequence is TGTGCCATCCAGTCTGGGACCGGGACTGAGACCCAGTACTTC. Encoded protein: CAIQSGTGTETQYF.

J is TRBJ2-2 and V is TRBV5-5; 9 nucleotides agree with TRBD1. The ends lost 4 bases at V and 3 bases at J; junction bases unmatched: 4. The CDR3 covers 15 residues. CDR1 and CDR2 from the germline V gene are SGHKS and YYEKEE (reference sequence). The CDR3 coding sequence is TGTGCCAGCAGCAAGTGGGACAGGGACACCGGGGAGCTGTTTTTT. It translates to CASSKWDRDTGELFF.

The rearrangement joins TRBV9 to TRBJ2-3, with 7 bases fitting TRBD1. This CDR3 contains 13 residues. Trimming at V came to 5 bases and at J to 4 bases, leaving 4 bases not matched to a gene. CDR1 and CDR2 (germline): SGDLS, YYNGEE. CDR3 region: CASSRGPPDTQYF. The DNA of the CDR3 is TGTGCCAGCAGTAGGGGGCCCCCAGATACGCAGTATTTT. Full variable domain (missing parts from reference TRBV9 and TRBJ2-3): DSGVTQTPKHLITATGQRVTLRCSPRSGDLSVYWYQQSLDQGLQFLIQYYNGEERAKGNILERFSAQQFPDLHSELNLSSLELGDSALYFCASSRGPPDTQYFGPGTRLTVL.

The chain is built from TRBV28 and TRBJ1-2, with 7 positions matching TRBD1. Germline V gene lookup returns CDR1 MDHEN and CDR2 SYDVKM. This CDR3 has 14 amino acids. J was trimmed by 8 bases and V by 6 bases; bases with no gene match: 12. In DNA, the CDR3 is TGTGCCAGCAGGCTACTAACAGGGGTACGGGGCTACACCTTC. This encodes CASRLLTGVRGYTF.

This chain connects TRBV7-2 to TRBJ2-1; TRBD2 aligns across 10 bases. The V segment lost 0 bases and the J segment 6 bases; nucleotides outside the gene matches: 5. The CDR3 sequence is 16 residues long. CDR1 is SGHTA, CDR2 FQGNSA, per germline. The CDR3 DNA reads as TGTGCCAGCAGCTTAGCGGGAGCGGGGGGGCTCAATGAGCAGTTCTTC. Translation gives CASSLAGAGGLNEQFF.

The chain joins TRBV18 to TRBJ1-2; a possible D gene is TRBD1 (6 bases). V was shortened by 6 bases and J by 0 bases, with 11 bases between the two germline ends. Per the germline V gene, CDR1 is KGHSH and CDR2 is LQKENI. The CDR3 contains 14 residues. The CDR3 DNA follows: TGTGCCAGCTCCAGGACAGAGACTAACTATGGCTACACCTTC. Translating gives CASSRTETNYGYTF.

V is TRBV5-6 and J is TRBJ2-1; possible D gene TRBD1, 6 bases. From germline, CDR1 is SGHDT and CDR2 YYEEEE. This CDR3 is 15 amino acids long. V was clipped by 5 bases and J by 2 bases, with 14 bases between them. The DNA of the CDR3 is TGTGCCAGCAGACTCGAGGGGGTCGCCTACAATGAGCAGTTCTTC. Protein product: CASRLEGVAYNEQFF.

The genes are TRBV7-2 and TRBJ2-5, with D possibly matching TRBD2 (5 bases). Germline V gene lookup returns CDR1 SGHTA and CDR2 FQGNSA. Trimming stripped 0 bases from V and 5 bases from J, with 10 bases between. The CDR3 spans 14 residues. This chain's CDR3 is CASSLARVGETQYF. The CDR3 coding sequence is TGTGCCAGCAGCTTAGCGCGGGTAGGGGAGACCCAGTACTTC.

V usage is TRBV30 and J usage is TRBJ1-2, with TRBD1 matching over 11 bases. The trim removed 7 bases at V and 3 bases at J, leaving 7 bases unmatched. This CDR3 contains 14 residues. The germline V gene encodes CDR1 GTSNPN and CDR2 SVGIG (reference sequence). CDR3 sequence: CALPDRGQYYGYTF. Here the CDR3 DNA reads TGTGCCTTGCCGGACAGGGGGCAGTACTATGGCTACACCTTC.